This T cell receptor beta chain is from a study of T-cell reconstitution after alpha-beta-depleted transplantation in children. A remark on this clonotype: No antigen is known for it.

The CDR3 has 16 residues. CDR1 is KGHSH and CDR2 is LQKENI in the germline V gene. Trimming left V 1 base short and J 4 bases short, with 15 bases between. Overall study findings and caveats: Some patients showed high day-60 TCRbeta diversity, which derived from surviving recipient T cells and thymic progenitors.

TCRbeta library preparation incorporated unique molecular identifiers. MiXCR, run by TCRdb on the PCR reads, gives a single entry per CDR3 protein. The sample lists 500,000 to 650,000 distinct CDR3 sequences, about an eighth occurring once. This sequence joins TRBV18 and TRBJ2-3; the D gene is possibly TRBD1 (5 bases). This sequence was found in a female patient between 2 and 15 years old who had a stem cell transplant for aplastic anemia, so the T cells may come from the graft donor. Here the sequenced sample was PBMCs, mostly from graft donor cells, taken 180 days after TCRalphabeta/CD19-depleted stem cell transplant. CDR3 region: CASSPRGQVQADTQYF. CDR3 DNA sequence: TGTGCCAGCTCACCACGGGGCCAGGTTCAGGCAGATACGCAGTATTTT. Drawing the rest from reference TRBV18 and TRBJ2-3, the complete variable domain is NAGVMQNPRHLVRRRGQEARLRCSPMKGHSHVYWYRQLPEEGLKFMVYLQKENIIDESGMPKERFSAEFPKEGPSILRIQQVVRGDSAAYFCASSPRGQVQADTQYFGPGTRLTVL.